These 18 T cell receptor beta chains were sequenced from one sample in a study of CD8 T cells in ankylosing spondylitis. MiXCR, run by TCRdb on the 5' RACE reads, gives a single entry per CDR3 protein. The sample yields some 240,000 distinct CDR3 sequences, about 7% seen once. The study's findings and limits: What seemed typical of ankylosing spondylitis blood was a TCR beta motif built from several highly homologous variants.

Antigens of these TCRs are unknown. Material for sequencing was blood, either unsorted or a sorted T cell fraction (not recorded which). These receptors were obtained from a male donor with ankylosing spondylitis.

This clonotype showed up many times. V gene TRBV6-5 combines with J gene TRBJ2-1; D ambiguous. Germline V gives CDR1 MNHEY, CDR2 SVGAGI. V was shortened by 7 bases and J by 9 bases, with 13 bases between the two germline ends. CDR3 size: 12 residues. For the CDR3, the DNA is TGTGCCAGCATATCGGGTCTGGGTGAGCAGTTCTTC. This encodes CASISGLGEQFF.

V usage is TRBV28 and J usage is TRBJ1-5; no definite D call. Germline CDR1 MDHEN, CDR2 SYDVKM. V dropped 7 bases and J dropped 5 bases, with 18 bases sitting between them. The CDR3 has 15 residues. CDR3 DNA sequence: TGTGCCAGCAACCTCGGAATGGGTTACGATCAGCCCCAGCATTTT. Protein: CASNLGMGYDQPQHF. The complete variable domain, with remaining parts taken from reference TRBV28 and TRBJ1-5, reads DVKVTQSSRYLVKRTGEKVFLECVQDMDHENMFWYRQDPGLGLRLIYFSYDVKMKEKGDIPEGYSVSREKKERFSLILESASTNQTSMYLCASNLGMGYDQPQHFGDGTRLSIL.

This clonotype has a count of ten or more. The chain is built from TRBV4-1 and TRBJ2-2; D might be TRBD2 (6 bases). The CDR3 covers 16 residues. CDR1 MGHRA and CDR2 YSYEKL come from the germline V gene. V lost 5 bases and J lost 6, with 19 bases in between. CDR3 coding DNA: TGCGCCAGCAGCAGAGTACCGGGAGCTGGCCCCGGGGAGCTGTTTTTT. It specifies CASSRVPGAGPGELFF.

The chain has TRBV11-2 and TRBJ1-1; D remains ambiguous. The CDR3 has 11 amino acids. Trimming shortened V by 4 bases and J by 6 bases, and 6 bases separated the two germline ends. CDR1 and CDR2 (germline): SGHAT, FQNNGV. CDR3 nucleotide sequence: TGTGCCAGCAGCTCTCCCTCTGAAGCTTTCTTT. It codes for CASSSPSEAFF.

This clonotype was counted ten times or more. V and J are TRBV29-1 and TRBJ1-1; the D gene is possibly TRBD1 (5 bases). V dropped 3 bases and J dropped 10 bases, with 15 bases sitting between them. This CDR3 contains 12 residues. Per germline, CDR1 SQVTM and CDR2 ANQGSEA. CDR3 region: CSVDSGSGGAFF. The CDR3 nucleotides read TGCAGCGTTGATTCCGGTTCGGGGGGAGCTTTCTTT.

This clonotype was recorded at least ten times. This chain links TRBV5-1 with TRBJ2-1, with 13 bases aligning to TRBD2. After removal of 3 bases from V and 7 bases from J, the junction contained 7 bases not matched to a gene. The CDR3 is 16 amino acids. Per germline, CDR1 SGHRS and CDR2 YFSETQ. CDR3 sequence (DNA): TGCGCCAGCAGCTACACCGGGACTAGCGGGGATAATGAGCAGTTCTTC. Translating gives CASSYTGTSGDNEQFF.

This clonotype was counted only a few times. The chain links TRBV4-3 to TRBJ1-3; D remains ambiguous. This CDR3 is built from 19 residues. Germline CDR1 and CDR2: LGHNA and YSLEER. Trimming took 0 bases from V and 0 from J, leaving 18 bases between them. This CDR3 is CASSQESIIGRTSGNTIYF. CDR3 in DNA: TGCGCCAGCAGCCAAGAGTCTATAATAGGACGGACCTCTGGAAACACCATATATTTT.

There are many counts of this clonotype. The V call is TRBV5-1, the J call TRBJ2-1; the D gene could be TRBD1 or TRBD2 (6 bases each). Between the trimmed V and J ends, which lost 4 bases and 7 bases, there was a span of 15 bases. The CDR3 is 14 residues long. Germline lookup yields CDR1 SGHRS and CDR2 YFSETQ. CDR3 coding DNA: TGCGCCAGCAGCCAGTCAACAGGGAGGAATGAGCAGTTCTTC. Protein product: CASSQSTGRNEQFF.

This clonotype was found many times. The junction differs from germline at one of its ends, possibly a read error. The chain recombines TRBV29-1 with TRBJ1-2, with a tentative D call TRBD1 (5 bases). Per germline, CDR1 SQVTM and CDR2 ANQGSEA. The CDR3 runs to 13 residues. The CDR3: CSVDGGTSAWRHF. CDR3 nucleotide sequence: TGCAGCGTTGACGGTGGGACGTCCGCTTGGCGGCACTTC.

This clonotype was seen many times. The V call is TRBV7-9, the J call TRBJ1-1; D unclear. Germline CDR1 reads SEHNR; CDR2 reads FQNEAQ (reference sequence). The CDR3 extends over 12 amino acids. V shed 3 bases and J shed 6 bases, with 8 bases lying between them. CDR3: CASSFGPSEAFF. The CDR3 nucleotides are TGTGCCAGCAGCTTCGGGCCATCTGAAGCTTTCTTT.

This clonotype appeared many times. The V call is TRBV10-3, the J call TRBJ2-7; TRBD1 or TRBD2 may be the D gene (5 bases each). Germline lookup yields CDR1 ENHRY and CDR2 SYGVKD. The CDR3 contains 12 residues. V gave up 8 bases and J gave up 2 bases, with 10 bases separating them. The CDR3 reads CAIGTETYEQYF. CDR3 bases: TGTGCCATCGGGACGGAAACCTACGAGCAGTACTTC.

This clonotype was picked up many times. V gene TRBV5-1 combines with J gene TRBJ2-7, with TRBD2 identical over 7 bases. J was trimmed by 0 bases and V by 0 bases; bases with no gene match: 6. CDR1 and CDR2 from the germline V gene are SGHRS and YFSETQ. The CDR3 loop spans 16 amino acids. The CDR3 region has the DNA TGCGCCAGCAGCTTGGAAGCGGGGCCAAGCTCCTACGAGCAGTACTTC. Amino acid sequence: CASSLEAGPSSYEQYF.

This clonotype was seen a handful of times. This sequence joins TRBV24-1 and TRBJ2-5; 7 positions agree with TRBD1. The CDR3 has 15 amino acids. Per germline, CDR1 KGHDR and CDR2 SFDVKD. The V gene end was trimmed by 3 bases and the J gene end by 5 bases; junction bases not matched to a gene: 8. CDR3 sequence (DNA): TGTGCCACCAGTGATACCGACAGGGTTTGGGAGACCCAGTACTTC. The encoded protein is CATSDTDRVWETQYF.

Only a few counts were recorded for this clonotype. The chain joins TRBV20-1 to TRBJ2-7; possibly TRBD2 for D (6 bases). Trimming took off 3 bases at V and 2 bases at J, with 20 bases between the two ends. The CDR3 sequence is 16 residues long. In germline, CDR1 is DFQATT, CDR2 SNEGSKA (reference sequence). The chain's CDR3 is CSASGVVRDFPYEQYF. CDR3 bases: TGCAGTGCTAGTGGCGTGGTCCGGGACTTCCCCTACGAGCAGTACTTC.

This clonotype was found many times. The chain joins TRBV6-4 to TRBJ1-2; D is ambiguous. Germline CDR1 MRHNA, CDR2 SNTAGT. Trimming cost V 6 bases and J 5 bases, with 10 bases left between them. This CDR3 is 12 amino acids long. The CDR3 region is CASRGSGYGYTF. CDR3 coding DNA: TGTGCCAGCAGGGGAAGTGGTTATGGCTACACCTTC.

This clonotype appeared a few times. The genes are TRBV20-1 and TRBJ2-1; D is unresolved. V gave up 6 bases and J gave up 0 bases, with 12 bases separating them. Per germline, CDR1 DFQATT and CDR2 SNEGSKA (reference sequence). The CDR3 loop spans 14 amino acids. The chain's CDR3 is CSARTLSSYNEQFF. CDR3 bases: TGCAGTGCGCGGACCTTAAGCTCCTACAATGAGCAGTTCTTC.

V and J are TRBV11-2 and TRBJ2-7; no clear D. There are 14 residues in the CDR3. Trimming shortened V by 0 bases and J by 0 bases, and 6 bases separated the two germline ends. Germline-derived CDR1 and CDR2 are SGHAT and FQNNGV. CDR3 amino acids: CASSLDVSSYEQYF. The CDR3 DNA sequence: TGTGCCAGCAGCTTAGATGTGAGCTCCTACGAGCAGTACTTC.

V and J are TRBV7-2 and TRBJ2-3; a weak D match, TRBD2 (5 bases). V gave up 5 bases and J gave up 0 bases, with 12 bases separating them. CDR3 length: 15 residues. Germline CDR1 is SGHTA and CDR2 is FQGNSA. CDR3 in DNA: TGTGCCAGCAGCCCGAGGGCATTTAGCACAGATACGCAGTATTTT. The encoded protein is CASSPRAFSTDTQYF.